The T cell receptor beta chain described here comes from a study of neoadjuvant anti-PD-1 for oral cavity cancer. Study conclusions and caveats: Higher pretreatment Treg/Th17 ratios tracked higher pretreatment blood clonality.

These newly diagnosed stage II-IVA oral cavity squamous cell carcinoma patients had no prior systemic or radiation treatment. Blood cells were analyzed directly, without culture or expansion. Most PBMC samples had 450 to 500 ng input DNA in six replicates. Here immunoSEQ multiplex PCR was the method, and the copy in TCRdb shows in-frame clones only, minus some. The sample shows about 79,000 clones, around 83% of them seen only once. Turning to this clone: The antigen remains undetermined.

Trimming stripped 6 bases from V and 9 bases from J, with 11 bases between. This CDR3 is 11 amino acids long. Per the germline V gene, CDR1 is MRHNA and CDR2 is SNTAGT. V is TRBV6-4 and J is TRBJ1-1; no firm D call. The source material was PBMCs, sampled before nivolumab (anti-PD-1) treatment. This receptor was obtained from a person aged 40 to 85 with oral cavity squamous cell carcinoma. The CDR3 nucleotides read TGTGCCAGCAGGTCCCGCCCCAAAGCTTTCTTT. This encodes CASRSRPKAFF.